Shown below are 12 T cell receptor beta chains from a single sample sequenced in a study of blood T cell repertoires in COVID-19. TCRdb's table, derived via immunoSEQ multiplex PCR, lists solely in-frame clones and lacks some. The table shows approximately 210,000 clones, with around four fifths occurring only once. What was sequenced was peripheral blood. These receptors were collected from a man younger than 45 with active or convalescent COVID-19.

CDR3 loop: CASSLYPSSGANVLTF. The DNA of the CDR3 is TGTGCCAGCAGTTTATATCCGTCCTCTGGGGCCAACGTCCTGACTTTC. The chain links TRBV28 to TRBJ2-6; D call uncertain. CDR3 size: 16 residues. Trimming took off 1 base at V and 0 bases at J, with 7 bases between the two ends. Germline values: CDR1 MDHEN, CDR2 SYDVKM.

In nucleotides, the CDR3 is TGTGCCACCAGTGATTTTTTTGCCCCCGGGACAGACACAGATACGCAGTATTTT. It specifies CATSDFFAPGTDTDTQYF. This chain uses TRBV24-1 with TRBJ2-3, with 7 bases that match TRBD1. Germline CDR1 reads KGHDR; CDR2 reads SFDVKD. The CDR3 has 18 residues. Trimming took 1 base from V and 2 from J; bases not matched to a gene: 11.

The DNA of the CDR3 is TGTGCCAGCTCACCACAGAGCCAAAGCACAGATACGCAGTATTTT. Amino acid sequence: CASSPQSQSTDTQYF. The chain links TRBV18 to TRBJ2-3, with unresolved D. Germline V gene lookup returns CDR1 KGHSH and CDR2 LQKENI. The CDR3 is 15 residues long. V lost 1 base and J 0 bases, leaving 8 bases between the germline ends.

The J gene is TRBJ1-2, the V gene TRBV10-3; 7 nucleotides align to TRBD1. In germline, CDR1 is ENHRY, CDR2 SYGVKD. The ends lost 5 bases at V and 4 bases at J; junction bases unmatched: 10. CDR3 length: 15 amino acids. DNA for the CDR3: TGTGCCATCAGTCTAACGGAGGGGGCGGGCTATGGCTACACCTTC. This sequence encodes CAISLTEGAGYGYTF.

V gene TRBV4-3 combines with J gene TRBJ2-7, with 8 bases matching TRBD1. The J segment lost 3 bases and the V segment lost 0 bases, leaving 1 base of the junction unmatched. The V gene's germline CDR1 is LGHNA and CDR2 YSLEER. The CDR3 covers 14 residues. This CDR3 is CASSQDGQGYEQYF. The DNA for the CDR3 is TGCGCCAGCAGCCAAGATGGACAGGGCTACGAGCAGTACTTC.

The chain recombines TRBV4-3 with TRBJ1-3; D is uncertain. Trimming took 1 base from V and 0 from J, leaving 4 bases between them. The CDR3 is 14 residues long. Germline CDR1 and CDR2: LGHNA and YSLEER. The CDR3, as DNA: TGCGCCAGCAGCCAAGGGCTCTCTGGAAACACCATATATTTT. Protein product: CASSQGLSGNTIYF.

The chain uses TRBV5-8 and TRBJ1-2; 7 bases map to TRBD1. Unmatched junction bases numbered 7, after V lost 1 base and J lost 4 bases. The CDR3 is 15 amino acids. Germline lookup yields CDR1 SGHTS and CDR2 YDEGEE. The CDR3 nucleotides read TGTGCCAGCAGCTTGCCCGGGACAGCTACCTATGGCTACACCTTC. This sequence encodes CASSLPGTATYGYTF. The entire variable domain, with the rest obtained from reference TRBV5-8 and TRBJ1-2, is as follows: EAGVTQSPTHLIKTRGQQATLRCSPISGHTSVYWYQQALGLGLQFLLWYDEGEERNRGNFPPRFSGRQFPNYSSELNVNALELEDSALYLCASSLPGTATYGYTFGSGTRLTVV.

V and J are TRBV6-2 or TRBV6-3 and TRBJ1-5; 8 bases match TRBD1. Trimming removed 0 bases from V and 3 bases from J; junction bases left unmatched: 4. Per germline, CDR1 MNHEY and CDR2 SVGEGT. The CDR3 is 16 residues long. CDR3 coding DNA: TGTGCCAGCAGTTACTCGGGGACAGGACTCAATCAGCCCCAGCATTTT. Its protein product is CASSYSGTGLNQPQHF.

The chain combines TRBV7-2 with TRBJ1-6; D unresolved. CDR3 length: 11 residues. CDR1 and CDR2 (germline): SGHTA, FQGNSA. Trimming removed 1 base at V and 11 bases at J, with 3 bases between. The CDR3 spells CASSLGPPLHF. The CDR3, as DNA: TGTGCCAGCAGCTTAGGGCCACCCCTCCACTTT.

This chain links TRBV9 with TRBJ1-3; D not certain. The CDR3 has 15 residues. Germline loops: CDR1 SGDLS, CDR2 YYNGEE. V lost 0 bases and J lost 1, with 8 bases in between. DNA for the CDR3: TGTGCCAGCAGCGTAGCCCTAGGTTCTGGAAACACCATATATTTT. Translated, it gives CASSVALGSGNTIYF.

The CDR3 loop is CASSPRLAGTYEQYF. CDR3 nucleotide sequence: TGTGCCAGCAGCCCGAGACTAGCGGGGACCTACGAGCAGTACTTC. The V gene is TRBV7-9, the J gene TRBJ2-7; TRBD2 matches 11 bases. J was trimmed by 2 bases and V by 5 bases; bases with no gene match: 5. This CDR3 comprises 15 residues. The germline V gene has CDR1 SEHNR and CDR2 FQNEAQ (reference sequence).

The chain combines TRBV5-8 with TRBJ2-7, with D perhaps TRBD1 (5 bases). CDR1 and CDR2 (germline): SGHTS, YDEGEE. This CDR3 is built from 16 residues. V dropped 4 bases and J dropped 0 bases, with 17 bases sitting between them. The CDR3 reads CASSPLGGANSYEQYF. CDR3 sequence (DNA): TGTGCCAGCAGCCCCCTGGGTGGGGCCAACTCCTACGAGCAGTACTTC.